The T cell receptor (beta chain) under discussion was sequenced for a study of shared clonotypes between healthy human individuals. Findings of the study overall: Approximately 4.6% of naive CD4 clonotypes were shared across four donors. It was anticipated that sequencing depth would influence how many clonotypes donors shared.

Selected positively for CCR7 and CD45RO-negative, naive CD8 cells excluded terminally differentiated effector memory CD45RA+ cells. With respect to this clone: Its antigen is as yet unknown.

Repertoires were generated with immunoSEQ multiplex PCR, while TCRdb's copy carries only in-frame clones and drops some. This table has 750,000 to 1,000,000 clones, about 92% appearing once. Germline values: CDR1 LNHDA, CDR2 SQIVND (reference sequence). This CDR3 is 14 amino acids long. Trimming shortened V by 5 bases and J by 1 base, and 11 bases separated the two germline ends. This TCR was sampled from a man aged 25-45 years in good health. V gene TRBV19 combines with J gene TRBJ1-1; D unclear. Material for sequencing was naive CD8+ T cells sorted from blood. The CDR3 coding sequence is TGTGCCAGTAGTTTACGTGGAAGGAACACTGAAGCTTTCTTT. It codes for CASSLRGRNTEAFF.